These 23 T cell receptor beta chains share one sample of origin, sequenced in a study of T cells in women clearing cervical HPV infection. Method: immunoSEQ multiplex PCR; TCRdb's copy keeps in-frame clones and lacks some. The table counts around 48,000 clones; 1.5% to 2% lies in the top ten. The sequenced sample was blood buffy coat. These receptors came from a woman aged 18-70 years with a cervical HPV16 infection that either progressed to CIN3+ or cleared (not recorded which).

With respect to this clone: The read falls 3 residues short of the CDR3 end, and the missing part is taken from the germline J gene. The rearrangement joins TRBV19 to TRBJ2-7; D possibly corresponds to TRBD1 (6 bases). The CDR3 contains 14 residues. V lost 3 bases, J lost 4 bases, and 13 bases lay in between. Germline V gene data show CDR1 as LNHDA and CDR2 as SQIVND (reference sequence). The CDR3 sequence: CASSIGQGSYEQYF. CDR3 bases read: TGTGCCAGTAGTATCGGCCAGGGGTCGTACGAG.

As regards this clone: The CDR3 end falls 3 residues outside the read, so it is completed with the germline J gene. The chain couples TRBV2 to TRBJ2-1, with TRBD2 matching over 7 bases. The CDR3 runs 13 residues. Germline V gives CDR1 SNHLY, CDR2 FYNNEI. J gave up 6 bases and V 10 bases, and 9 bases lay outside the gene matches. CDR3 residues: CATSQGRGNEQFF. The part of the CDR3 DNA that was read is TGTGCCACCAGCCAAGGGAGGGGCAATGAG.

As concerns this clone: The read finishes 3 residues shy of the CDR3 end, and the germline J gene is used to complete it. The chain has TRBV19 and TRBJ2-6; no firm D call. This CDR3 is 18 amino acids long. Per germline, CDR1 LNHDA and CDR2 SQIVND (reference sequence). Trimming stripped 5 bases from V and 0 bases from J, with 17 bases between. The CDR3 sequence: CASSADRQPSSGANVLTF. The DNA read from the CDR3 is TGTGCCAGTAGTGCCGATAGGCAGCCTAGCTCTGGGGCCAACGTC.

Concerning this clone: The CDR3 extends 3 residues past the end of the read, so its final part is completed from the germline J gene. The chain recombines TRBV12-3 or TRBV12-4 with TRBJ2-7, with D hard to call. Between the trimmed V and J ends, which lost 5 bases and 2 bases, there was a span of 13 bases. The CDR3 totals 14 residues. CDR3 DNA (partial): TGTGCCAGCAGTCGACCTACTAATGCCTACGAG. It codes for CASSRPTNAYE. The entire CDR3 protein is CASSRPTNAYEQYF.

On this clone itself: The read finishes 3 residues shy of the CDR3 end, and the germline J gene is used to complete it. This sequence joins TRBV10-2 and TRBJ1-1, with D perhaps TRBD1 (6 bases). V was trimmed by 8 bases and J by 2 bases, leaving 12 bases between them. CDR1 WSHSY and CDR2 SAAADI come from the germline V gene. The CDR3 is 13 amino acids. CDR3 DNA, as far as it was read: TGCGCCAGCGTGGGGGCGGGTAACACTGAA. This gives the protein CASVGAGNTE. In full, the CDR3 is CASVGAGNTEAFF.

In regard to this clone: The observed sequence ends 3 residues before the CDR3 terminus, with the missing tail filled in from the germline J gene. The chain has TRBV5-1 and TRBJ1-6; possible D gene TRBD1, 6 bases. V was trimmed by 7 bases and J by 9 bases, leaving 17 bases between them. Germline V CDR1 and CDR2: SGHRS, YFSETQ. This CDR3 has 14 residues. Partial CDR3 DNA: TGCGCCAGCTACCCGGGACAAAGTGGTTCACCC. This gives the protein CASYPGQSGSP. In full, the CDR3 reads CASYPGQSGSPLHF.

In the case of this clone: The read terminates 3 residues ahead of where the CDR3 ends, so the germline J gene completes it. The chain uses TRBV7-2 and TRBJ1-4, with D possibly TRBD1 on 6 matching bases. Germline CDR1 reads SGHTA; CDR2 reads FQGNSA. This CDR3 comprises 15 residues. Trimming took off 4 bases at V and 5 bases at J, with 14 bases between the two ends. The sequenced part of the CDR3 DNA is TGTGCCAGCAGCTCCTCAGGGGTCCCAAATGAAAAA. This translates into CASSSSGVPNEK. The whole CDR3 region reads CASSSSGVPNEKLFF.

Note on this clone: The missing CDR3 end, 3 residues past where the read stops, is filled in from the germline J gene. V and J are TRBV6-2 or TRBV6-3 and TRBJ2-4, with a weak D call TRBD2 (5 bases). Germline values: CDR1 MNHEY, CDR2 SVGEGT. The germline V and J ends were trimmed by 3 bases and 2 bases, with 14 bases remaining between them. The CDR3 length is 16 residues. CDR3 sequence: CASSYDDRGPKNIQYF. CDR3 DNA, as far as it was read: TGTGCCAGCAGTTATGACGATCGGGGTCCCAAAAACATT.

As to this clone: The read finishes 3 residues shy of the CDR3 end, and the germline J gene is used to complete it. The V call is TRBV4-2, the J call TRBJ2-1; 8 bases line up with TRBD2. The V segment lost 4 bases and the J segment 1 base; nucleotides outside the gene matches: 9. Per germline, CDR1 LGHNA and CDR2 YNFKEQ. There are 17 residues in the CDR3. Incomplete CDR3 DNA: TGTGCCAGCAGCCCGGCGCTAGCGGGTGATTCCTACAATGAG. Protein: CASSPALAGDSYNE. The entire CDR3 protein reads CASSPALAGDSYNEQFF.

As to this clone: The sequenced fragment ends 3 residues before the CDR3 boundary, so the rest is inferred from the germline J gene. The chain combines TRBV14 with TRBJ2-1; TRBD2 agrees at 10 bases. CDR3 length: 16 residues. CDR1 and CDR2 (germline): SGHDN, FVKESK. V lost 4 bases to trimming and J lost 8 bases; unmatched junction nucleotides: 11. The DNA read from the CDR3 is TGTGCCAGCAGCCGCATGCACGCTAGCGGGAGCCATGAG. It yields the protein CASSRMHASGSHE. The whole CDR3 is CASSRMHASGSHEQFF.

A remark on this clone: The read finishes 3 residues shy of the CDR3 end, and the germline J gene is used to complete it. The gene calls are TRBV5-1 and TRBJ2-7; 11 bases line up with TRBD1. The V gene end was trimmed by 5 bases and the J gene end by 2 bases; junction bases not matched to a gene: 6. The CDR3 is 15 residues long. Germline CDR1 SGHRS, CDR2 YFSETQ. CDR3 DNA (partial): TGCGCCAGCAGGGAGGTGGGACAGGGGGCCTACGAG. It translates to CASREVGQGAYE. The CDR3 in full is CASREVGQGAYEQYF.

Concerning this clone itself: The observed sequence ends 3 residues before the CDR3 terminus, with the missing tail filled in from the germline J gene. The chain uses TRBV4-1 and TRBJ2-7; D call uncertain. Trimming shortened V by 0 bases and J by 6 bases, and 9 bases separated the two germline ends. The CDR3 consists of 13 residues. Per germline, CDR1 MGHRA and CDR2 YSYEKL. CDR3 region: CASSQESVSEQYF. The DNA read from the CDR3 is TGCGCCAGCAGCCAAGAGAGCGTTAGCGAG.

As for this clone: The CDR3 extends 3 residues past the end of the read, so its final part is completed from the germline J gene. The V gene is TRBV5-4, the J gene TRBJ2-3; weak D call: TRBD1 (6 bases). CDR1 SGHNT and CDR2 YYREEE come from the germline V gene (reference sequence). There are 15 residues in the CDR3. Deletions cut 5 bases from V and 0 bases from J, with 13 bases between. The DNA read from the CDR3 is TGTGCCAGCAGTCGACAGGCACCGAGCACAGATACG. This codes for CASSRQAPSTDT. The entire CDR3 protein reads CASSRQAPSTDTQYF.

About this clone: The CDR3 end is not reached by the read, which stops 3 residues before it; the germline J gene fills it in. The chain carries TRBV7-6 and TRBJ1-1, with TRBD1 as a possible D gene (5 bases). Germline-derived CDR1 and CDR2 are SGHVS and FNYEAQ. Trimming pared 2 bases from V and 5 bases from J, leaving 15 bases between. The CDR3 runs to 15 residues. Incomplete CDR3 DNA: TGTGCCAGCAGCTTACTCACAGCATCAGGGACTGAA. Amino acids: CASSLLTASGTE. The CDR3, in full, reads CASSLLTASGTEAFF.

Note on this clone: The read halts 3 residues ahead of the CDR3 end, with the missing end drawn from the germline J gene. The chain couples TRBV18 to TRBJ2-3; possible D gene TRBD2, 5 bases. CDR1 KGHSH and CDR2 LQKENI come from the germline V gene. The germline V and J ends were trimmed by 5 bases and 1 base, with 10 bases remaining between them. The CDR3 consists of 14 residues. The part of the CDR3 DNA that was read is TGTGCCAGCTCAGAGGACGGGGGCACAGATACG. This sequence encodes CASSEDGGTDT. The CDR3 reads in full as CASSEDGGTDTQYF. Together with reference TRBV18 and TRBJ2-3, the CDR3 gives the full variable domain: NAGVMQNPRHLVRRRGQEARLRCSPMKGHSHVYWYRQLPEEGLKFMVYLQKENIIDESGMPKERFSAEFPKEGPSILRIQQVVRGDSAAYFCASSEDGGTDTQYFGPGTRLTVL.

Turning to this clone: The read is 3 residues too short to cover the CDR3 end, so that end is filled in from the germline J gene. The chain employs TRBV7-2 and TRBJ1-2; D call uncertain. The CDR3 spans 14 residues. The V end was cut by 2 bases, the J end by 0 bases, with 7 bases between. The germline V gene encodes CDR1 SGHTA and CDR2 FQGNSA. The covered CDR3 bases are TGTGCCAGCAGCTTAACAGTCACTAACTATGGC. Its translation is CASSLTVTNYG. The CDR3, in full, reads CASSLTVTNYGYTF.

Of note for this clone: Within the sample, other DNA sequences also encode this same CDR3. The covered CDR3 bases are TGTGCCAGCTCACCTGGGAGGGGGCGAGACACTGAA. Amino acids: CASSPGRGRDTE. The whole CDR3 region reads CASSPGRGRDTEAFF. The V call is TRBV18, the J call TRBJ1-1; 7 positions match TRBD1. The read terminates 3 residues before the CDR3 end, so the remaining end is supplied by the germline J gene. The CDR3 has 15 residues. Germline V lookup: CDR1 KGHSH, CDR2 LQKENI. After removal of 3 bases from V and 3 bases from J, the junction contained 7 bases not matched to a gene.

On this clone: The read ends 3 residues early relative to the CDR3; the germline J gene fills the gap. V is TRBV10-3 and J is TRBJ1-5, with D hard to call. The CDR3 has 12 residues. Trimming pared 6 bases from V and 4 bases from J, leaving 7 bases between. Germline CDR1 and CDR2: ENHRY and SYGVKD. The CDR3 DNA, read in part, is TGTGCCATCAGCGAACGGAATCAGCCC. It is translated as CAISERNQP. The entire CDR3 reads CAISERNQPQHF.

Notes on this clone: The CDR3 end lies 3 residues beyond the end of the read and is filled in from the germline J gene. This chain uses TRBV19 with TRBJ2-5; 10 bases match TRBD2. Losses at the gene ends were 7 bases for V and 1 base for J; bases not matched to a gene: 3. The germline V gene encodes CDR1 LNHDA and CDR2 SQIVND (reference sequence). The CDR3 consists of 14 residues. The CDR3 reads CASILAGAQETQYF. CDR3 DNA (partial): TGTGCCAGTATCCTAGCGGGGGCCCAAGAGACC. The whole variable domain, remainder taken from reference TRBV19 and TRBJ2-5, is DGGITQSPKYLFRKEGQNVTLSCEQNLNHDAMYWYRQDPGQGLRLIYYSQIVNDFQKGDIAEGYSVSREKKESFPLTVTSAQKNPTAFYLCASILAGAQETQYFGPGTRLLVL.

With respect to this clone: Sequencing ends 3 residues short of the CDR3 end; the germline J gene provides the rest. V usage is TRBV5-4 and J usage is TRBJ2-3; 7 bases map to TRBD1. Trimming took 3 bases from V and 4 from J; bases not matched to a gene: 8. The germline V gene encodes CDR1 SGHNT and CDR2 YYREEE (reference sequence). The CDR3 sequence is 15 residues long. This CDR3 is CASSSGQNIPDTQYF. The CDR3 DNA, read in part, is TGTGCCAGCAGCTCGGGACAGAACATCCCAGATACG.

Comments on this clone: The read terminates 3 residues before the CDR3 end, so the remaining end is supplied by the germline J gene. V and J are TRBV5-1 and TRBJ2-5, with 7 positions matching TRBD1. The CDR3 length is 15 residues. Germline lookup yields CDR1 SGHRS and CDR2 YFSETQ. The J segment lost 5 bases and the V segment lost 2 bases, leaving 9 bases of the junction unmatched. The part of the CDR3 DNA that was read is TGCGCCAGCAGCTTCCGGACAGGTCCCGGGGAGACC. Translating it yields CASSFRTGPGET. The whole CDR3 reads CASSFRTGPGETQYF.

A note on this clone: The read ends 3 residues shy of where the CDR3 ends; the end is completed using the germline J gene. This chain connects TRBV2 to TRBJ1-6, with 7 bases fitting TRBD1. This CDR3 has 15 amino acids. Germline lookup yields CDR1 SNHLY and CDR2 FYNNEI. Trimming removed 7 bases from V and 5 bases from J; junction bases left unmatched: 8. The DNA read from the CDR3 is TGTGCCAGCACTTTCGGACAGGCAAATAATTCACCC. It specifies CASTFGQANNSP. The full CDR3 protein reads CASTFGQANNSPLHF.

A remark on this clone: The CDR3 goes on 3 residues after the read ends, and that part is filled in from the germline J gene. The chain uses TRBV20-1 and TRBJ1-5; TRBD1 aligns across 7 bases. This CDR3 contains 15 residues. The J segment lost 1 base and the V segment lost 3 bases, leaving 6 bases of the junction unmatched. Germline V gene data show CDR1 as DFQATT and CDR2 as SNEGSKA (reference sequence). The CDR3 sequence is CSARYRGTSNQPQHF. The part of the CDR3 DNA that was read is TGCAGTGCTAGGTACAGGGGAACAAGCAATCAGCCC.